Listed here is a single T cell receptor (beta chain). The antigen is not known. This entry is derived from a study of beta chain features in type 1 diabetes. Without exception, sorted populations had purity beyond 95%. Since all of the isolated RNA was reverse transcribed, expressed TCRB transcripts were what got sequenced. Produced via immunoSEQ multiplex PCR; TCRdb's table is partial and in-frame only. The sample contains roughly 500,000 clones, over 9.5% of which appear only once. CDR1 and CDR2 (germline): LGHNA, YNFKEQ. The CDR3 runs 15 residues. V was cut by 0 bases and J by 6 bases, with 13 bases left in between. Points from the study as a whole: Compared with healthy donors, patients appeared to share more similar naive, central memory and regulatory TCRB repertoires.

The clonotype comes from a woman aged 18 to 35 in good health. The V and J genes are TRBV4-2 and TRBJ2-3; D gene unclear. Material: naive CD4+ T cells from blood. The CDR3 nucleotides read TGTGCCAGCAGCCAAGAAAGGACCCCCCCTGATACGCAGTATTTT. Its protein product is CASSQERTPPDTQYF.